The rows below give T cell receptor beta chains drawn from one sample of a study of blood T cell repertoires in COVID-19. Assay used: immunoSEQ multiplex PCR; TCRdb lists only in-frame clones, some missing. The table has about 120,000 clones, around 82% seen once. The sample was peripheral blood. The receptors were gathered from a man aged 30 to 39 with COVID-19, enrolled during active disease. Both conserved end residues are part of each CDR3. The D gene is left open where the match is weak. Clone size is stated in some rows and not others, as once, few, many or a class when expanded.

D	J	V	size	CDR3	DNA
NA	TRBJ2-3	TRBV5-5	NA	CASSSIRGPDTQYF	TGTGCCAGCAGCTCAATCAGGGGCCCAGATACGCAGTATTTT
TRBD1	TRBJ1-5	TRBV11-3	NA	CASSLDREYSNQPQHF	TGTGCCAGCAGTCTAGACAGGGAATATAGCAATCAGCCCCAGCATTTT
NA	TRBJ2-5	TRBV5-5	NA	CASSFGDGGGAQYF	TGTGCCAGCAGCTTTGGGGACGGAGGAGGGGCCCAGTACTTC
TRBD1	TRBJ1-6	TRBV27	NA	CASSLGAGGHSPLHF	TGTGCCAGCAGTTTAGGGGCAGGGGGCCATTCACCCCTCCACTTT
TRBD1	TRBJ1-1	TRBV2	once	CASRTGNMNAEAFF	TGTGCCAGCAGGACAGGGAATATGAACGCTGAAGCTTTCTTT
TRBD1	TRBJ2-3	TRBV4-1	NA	CASRVTGQRTDTQYF	TGCGCCAGCAGAGTAACGGGACAGCGCACAGATACGCAGTATTTT
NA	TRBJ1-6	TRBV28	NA	CASSPTGGNNSPLHF	TGTGCCAGCAGTCCTACGGGGGGGAACAATTCACCCCTCCACTTT
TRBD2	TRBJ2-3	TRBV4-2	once	CASSQEGLETPDTQYF	TGTGCCAGCAGCCAAGAGGGACTAGAAACCCCAGATACGCAGTATTTT
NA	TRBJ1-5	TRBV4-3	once	CASSQDRAGVQPQHF	TGCGCCAGCAGCCAAGATCGGGCAGGGGTTCAGCCCCAGCATTTT
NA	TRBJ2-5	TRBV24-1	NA	CATSDTTGYQETQYF	TGTGCCACCAGTGATACTACAGGGTACCAAGAGACCCAGTACTTC
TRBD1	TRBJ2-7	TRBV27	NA	CASSPGTGGFGEQYF	TGTGCCAGCAGCCCCGGGACAGGGGGCTTCGGGGAGCAGTACTTC
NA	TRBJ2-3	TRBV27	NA	CASSSLSDTQYF	TGTGCCAGCAGTTCCCTTTCAGATACGCAGTATTTT
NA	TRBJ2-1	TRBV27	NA	CASSLGHEQFF	TGTGCCAGCAGTTTAGGGCATGAGCAGTTCTTC
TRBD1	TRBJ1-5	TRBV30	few	CAWSVGDSQNQPQHF	TGTGCCTGGAGTGTAGGGGACAGCCAAAATCAGCCCCAGCATTTT
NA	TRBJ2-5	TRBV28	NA	CASTQSGGKETQYF	TGTGCCAGCACTCAATCGGGGGGCAAAGAGACCCAGTACTTC
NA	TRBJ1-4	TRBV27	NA	CASRRGIENEKLFF	TGTGCTTCCAGAAGGGGGATTGAAAATGAAAAACTGTTTTTT
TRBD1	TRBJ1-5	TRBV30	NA	CAWTPGQGDQPQHF	TGTGCCTGGACACCGGGACAGGGCGATCAGCCCCAGCATTTT
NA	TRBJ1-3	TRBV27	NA	CASSYGVGNTIYF	TGTGCCAGCAGCTACGGGGTGGGAAACACCATATATTTT
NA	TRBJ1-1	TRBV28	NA	CASSFTGTGAEAFF	TGTGCCAGCAGTTTCACGGGGACGGGAGCTGAAGCTTTCTTT
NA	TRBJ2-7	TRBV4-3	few	CASSQDLSDSAYEQYF	TGCGCCAGCAGCCAAGATTTGTCGGACAGCGCCTACGAGCAGTACTTC
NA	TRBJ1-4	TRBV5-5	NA	CASSRRGLDEKLFF	TGTGCCAGCAGCCGGCGGGGTTTGGATGAAAAACTGTTTTTT
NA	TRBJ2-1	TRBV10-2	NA	CASSEGLYNEQFF	TGCGCCAGCAGTGAGGGACTATACAATGAGCAGTTCTTC
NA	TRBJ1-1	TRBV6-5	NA	CASSYSTWSTEAFF	TGTGCCAGCAGTTACTCTACGTGGAGCACTGAAGCTTTCTTT
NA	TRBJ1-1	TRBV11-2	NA	CASSARGRNTEAFF	TGTGCCAGCAGCGCCAGGGGCCGGAACACTGAAGCTTTCTTT
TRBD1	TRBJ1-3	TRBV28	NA	CASSLWGDRGGNTIYF	TGTGCCAGCAGTTTATGGGGCGACAGGGGAGGAAACACCATATATTTT
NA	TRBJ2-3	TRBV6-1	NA	CASSEGVRTDTQYF	TGTGCCAGCAGTGAAGGGGTGAGGACAGATACGCAGTATTTT
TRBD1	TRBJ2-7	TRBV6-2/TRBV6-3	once	CASSYSNPPGQGLYEQYF	TGTGCCAGCAGTTACTCGAACCCCCCCGGACAGGGCCTCTACGAGCAGTACTTC
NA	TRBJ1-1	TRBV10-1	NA	CASRGTGNTEAFF	TGCGCCAGCAGGGGGACTGGGAACACTGAAGCTTTCTTT
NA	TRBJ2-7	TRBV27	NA	CASSLRPPTPTELSYEQYF	TGTGCCAGCAGTTTAAGGCCCCCCACCCCGACAGAGCTATCCTACGAGCAGTACTTC
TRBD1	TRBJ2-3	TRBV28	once	CASSTQRRGGRGDTQYF	TGTGCCAGCAGTACGCAACGGAGAGGGGGCCGAGGAGATACGCAGTATTTT
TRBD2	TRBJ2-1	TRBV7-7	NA	CASSQSSGSGYNEQFF	TGTGCCAGCAGCCAATCAAGCGGGAGCGGTTACAATGAGCAGTTCTTC
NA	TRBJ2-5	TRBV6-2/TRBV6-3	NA	CASSYGAVQGETQYF	TGTGCCAGCAGTTACGGGGCGGTGCAGGGAGAGACCCAGTACTTC
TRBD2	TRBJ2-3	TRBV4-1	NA	CASSHLGLANTDTQYF	TGCGCCAGCAGCCATTTGGGACTAGCGAACACAGATACGCAGTATTTT
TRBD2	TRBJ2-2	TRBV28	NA	CASKAGVNTGELFF	TGTGCCAGCAAAGCGGGAGTAAACACCGGGGAGCTGTTTTTT
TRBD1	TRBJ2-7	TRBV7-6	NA	CASSLGTAVTYEQYF	TGTGCCAGCAGCCTAGGGACAGCAGTGACCTACGAGCAGTACTTC
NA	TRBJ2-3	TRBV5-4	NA	CASSFVPAGGDTQYF	TGTGCCAGCAGCTTTGTCCCTGCGGGCGGGGATACGCAGTATTTT
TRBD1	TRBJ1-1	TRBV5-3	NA	CARSAGTGGMNTEAFF	TGTGCCAGAAGCGCCGGGACAGGGGGAATGAACACTGAAGCTTTCTTT
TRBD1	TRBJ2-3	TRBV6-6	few	CASSLPGQGPTDTQYF	TGTGCCAGCAGCCTACCGGGACAGGGCCCCACAGATACGCAGTATTTT
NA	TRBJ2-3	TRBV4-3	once	CASSQEAGTDTQYF	TGCGCCAGCAGCCAAGAGGCAGGCACAGATACGCAGTATTTT
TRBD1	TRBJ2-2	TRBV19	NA	CASSSRTGIITGELFF	TGTGCCAGTAGTAGCCGGACAGGGATAATCACCGGGGAGCTGTTTTTT
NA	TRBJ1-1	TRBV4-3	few	CASSQRTVRAEAFF	TGCGCCAGCAGCCAAAGGACAGTACGTGCTGAAGCTTTCTTT
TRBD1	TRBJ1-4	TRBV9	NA	CASSPKGAPNEKLFF	TGTGCCAGCAGCCCTAAGGGGGCCCCTAATGAAAAACTGTTTTTT
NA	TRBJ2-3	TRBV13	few	CASSFTRPGITDTQYF	TGTGCCAGCAGCTTCACTCGGCCGGGTATCACAGATACGCAGTATTTT
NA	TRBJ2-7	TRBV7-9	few	CASSLAGSEQYF	TGTGCCAGCAGCTTAGCAGGGAGCGAGCAGTACTTC
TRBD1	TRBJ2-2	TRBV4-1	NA	CASSPRGLGELFF	TGCGCCAGCAGCCCGAGGGGGCTCGGGGAGCTGTTTTTT
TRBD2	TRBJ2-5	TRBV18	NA	CASSPGTSGEETQYF	TGTGCCAGCTCACCGGGGACTAGCGGGGAAGAGACCCAGTACTTC
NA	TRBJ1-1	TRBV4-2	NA	CASSQDGDMNTEAFF	TGTGCCAGCAGCCAAGATGGGGACATGAACACTGAAGCTTTCTTT
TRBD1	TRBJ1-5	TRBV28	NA	CASSPLPDRGQPQHF	TGTGCCAGCAGCCCACTTCCGGACAGGGGCCAGCCCCAGCATTTT
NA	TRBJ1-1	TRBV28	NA	CASSPEILDTEAFF	TGTGCCAGCAGTCCTGAGATCTTGGACACTGAAGCTTTCTTT
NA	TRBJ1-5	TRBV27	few	CASSLERGNQPQHF	TGTGCCAGCAGTTTAGAGAGAGGCAATCAGCCCCAGCATTTT
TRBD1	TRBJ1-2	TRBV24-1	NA	CATSDRDRGYGYTF	TGTGCCACCAGTGATCGGGACAGGGGGTATGGCTACACCTTC
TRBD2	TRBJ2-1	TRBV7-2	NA	CASSPGLAGANEQFF	TGTGCCAGCAGCCCAGGACTAGCGGGAGCGAATGAGCAGTTCTTC